This TCR beta chain was documented in a study of Graves' ophthalmopathy and Graves' hyperthyroidism. CDR1 and CDR2 (germline): MNHEY, SVGAGI. Deletions cut 4 bases from V and 13 bases from J, with 22 bases between. This CDR3 contains 14 residues. This clonotype appeared many times. The study amplified TCR beta CDR3 regions using RNA transcripts. Scientists carried out first-round RT-PCR using HTBI primers and then a second-round multiplex PCR. TCRdb re-derived calls from the multiplex PCR reads in MiXCR, one entry per CDR3 protein. Of 500,000 to 600,000 distinct CDR3 sequences in the sample, roughly 40% were seen once.

The receptor comes from an adult man with Graves' hyperthyroidism. The V call is TRBV6-5, the J call TRBJ1-2; no clear D. Material: peripheral blood or thyroid tissue (not recorded which). The CDR3 region has the DNA TGTGCCAGCAGTTTTGGCGAGGCACGCTCGACAACCACCTTC. It encodes CASSFGEARSTTTF.